Following are 19 T cell receptor beta chains from one sample sequenced in a study of T cells in localized non-small cell lung cancer. Profiled with immunoSEQ multiplex PCR; TCRdb holds only in-frame clones, not every one. The table lists tens of thousands of clones, 65% to 85% of them singletons, with 8.5% to 10% in the top ten. The sequences come from peripheral blood, collected before any cancer treatment. The receptor source for this set is an older female donor with stage I lung adenocarcinoma.

The chain combines TRBV9 with TRBJ1-1; 9 bases map to TRBD1. V gave up 4 bases and J gave up 2 bases; unmatched junction bases: 3. The CDR3 runs to 14 residues. Looked up from germline, CDR1 is SGDLS and CDR2 is YYNGEE. In DNA, the CDR3 is TGTGCCAGCAGCTGGGGACAGGGTAACACTGAAGCTTTCTTT. Residues: CASSWGQGNTEAFF.

J is TRBJ2-3 and V is TRBV28, with 11 nucleotides matching TRBD2. V shed 4 bases and J 4 bases; nucleotides not matched to a gene: 7. The CDR3 has 16 residues. Germline V gene data show CDR1 as MDHEN and CDR2 as SYDVKM. The CDR3 here is CASSSLLAGAADTQYF. Written as DNA, the CDR3 is TGTGCCAGCAGTTCATTACTAGCGGGAGCAGCAGATACGCAGTATTTT.

The rearrangement links TRBV4-2 to TRBJ2-3; D not resolved. The CDR3 is 16 residues long. Trimming removed 0 bases at V and 6 bases at J, with 16 bases between. The germline gives CDR1 LGHNA, CDR2 YNFKEQ. CDR3 residues: CASSQERALTTDTQYF. The CDR3 DNA follows: TGTGCCAGCAGCCAAGAAAGGGCACTAACCACCGATACGCAGTATTTT.

The CDR3 region has the DNA TGTGCCAGCAGCTTGACGGGGGGGCCCGATGAGCAGTTCTTC. Protein: CASSLTGGPDEQFF. V and J are TRBV5-5 and TRBJ2-1; 8 nucleotides line up with TRBD2. V lost 1 base and J lost 8; bases outside the gene matches: 5. The germline V gene has CDR1 SGHKS and CDR2 YYEKEE (reference sequence). The CDR3 is made up of 14 amino acids.

This clone was detected only a few times. V usage is TRBV30 and J usage is TRBJ2-7; D is unresolved. The CDR3 is made up of 13 amino acids. V gave up 0 bases and J gave up 6 bases, with 12 bases separating them. In germline, CDR1 is GTSNPN, CDR2 SVGIG (reference sequence). The CDR3 DNA is TGTGCCTGGAGTGTAGCGCGTAACCTCGAGCAGTACTTC. Its translation is CAWSVARNLEQYF.

The CDR3 region has the DNA TGTGCCACCAGCGCGTCGTTGGACCTAGGGGGAGCTTTCTTT. Its translation: CATSASLDLGGAFF. The chain recombines TRBV15 with TRBJ1-1; D possibly corresponds to TRBD1 (6 bases). Trimming stripped 5 bases from V and 10 bases from J, with 20 bases between. The CDR3 totals 14 residues. Looked up from germline, CDR1 is LNHNV and CDR2 is YYDKDF (reference sequence).

The chain links TRBV7-8 to TRBJ1-4, with D tentatively TRBD1 (6 bases). The germline V gene encodes CDR1 SGHVS and CDR2 FQNEAQ. Trimming cost V 2 bases and J 8 bases, with 15 bases left between them. This CDR3 is 15 amino acids long. This CDR3 reads CASSLPTGRGEKLFF. DNA for the CDR3: TGTGCCAGCAGCTTACCTACAGGGAGGGGCGAAAAACTGTTTTTT.

This rearrangement joins TRBV9 to TRBJ2-2; D not certain. Germline lookup yields CDR1 SGDLS and CDR2 YYNGEE. V lost 0 bases and J 0 bases, leaving 9 bases between the germline ends. There are 16 residues in the CDR3. CDR3 residues: CASSVASTSNTGELFF. The CDR3 DNA is TGTGCCAGCAGCGTAGCTAGTACCTCGAACACCGGGGAGCTGTTTTTT.

The count of this clone is one. The chain recombines TRBV29-1 with TRBJ2-1; 15 bases agree with TRBD2. V shed 4 bases and J 10 bases; nucleotides not matched to a gene: 5. Germline V gene data show CDR1 as SQVTM and CDR2 as ANQGSEA. This CDR3 has 14 amino acids. The chain's CDR3 is CSVGTSGRAWEQFF. CDR3 coding DNA: TGCAGCGTTGGGACTAGCGGGAGGGCCTGGGAGCAGTTCTTC.

The V and J genes are TRBV5-4 and TRBJ1-4, with D perhaps matching TRBD1 (5 bases). Trimming took 5 bases from V and 6 from J, leaving 17 bases between them. The CDR3 has 15 residues. Germline-derived CDR1 and CDR2 are SGHNT and YYREEE (reference sequence). The CDR3 nucleotides read TGTGCCAGCAGTTCCTCCGGGACTCCAGATGAAAAACTGTTTTTT. Protein: CASSSSGTPDEKLFF.

Written as DNA, the CDR3 is TGTGCCAGCAATGCCGGGACAGGGGTCAACAATGAGCAGTTCTTC. It encodes CASNAGTGVNNEQFF. The chain recombines TRBV6-5 with TRBJ2-1, with 10 bases matching TRBD1. CDR3 length: 15 residues. Germline assignment: CDR1 MNHEY and CDR2 SVGAGI. J gave up 5 bases and V 7 bases, and 8 bases lay outside the gene matches.

The chain is built from TRBV6-5 and TRBJ2-1; 12 positions match TRBD2. The CDR3 runs to 16 residues. Germline V gene sequence: CDR1 MNHEY, CDR2 SVGAGI. J gave up 7 bases and V 2 bases, and 6 bases lay outside the gene matches. CDR3 sequence reads: CASSYGVLAGGNEQFF. The CDR3 bases are TGTGCCAGCAGTTACGGGGTACTAGCGGGGGGAAATGAGCAGTTCTTC.

The chain combines TRBV6-1 with TRBJ2-1, with 9 bases identical to TRBD1. The CDR3 covers 14 residues. The ends lost 6 bases at V and 9 bases at J; junction bases unmatched: 9. Germline values: CDR1 MNHNS, CDR2 SASEGT. The CDR3 spells CASRIPGQGSEQFF. The CDR3 DNA reads as TGTGCCAGCAGGATTCCGGGACAGGGATCTGAGCAGTTCTTC.

The chain has TRBV2 and TRBJ2-3, with a weak D call TRBD1 (5 bases). Germline CDR1 is SNHLY and CDR2 is FYNNEI. Trimming left V 7 bases short and J 3 bases short, with 11 bases between. The CDR3 has 13 amino acids. The DNA of the CDR3 is TGTGCCAGCAATGGGGCGGAGACAGATACGCAGTATTTT. It encodes CASNGAETDTQYF.

There are many counts of this clone. The gene calls are TRBV9 and TRBJ2-7; D may be TRBD1 (5 bases). This CDR3 region has 15 residues. Germline V lookup: CDR1 SGDLS, CDR2 YYNGEE. The V end lost 0 bases, the J end lost 1 base, and 11 bases lay between the germline ends. CDR3 nucleotides: TGTGCCAGCAGCGTAGGAGACAGTCTATCCTACGAGCAGTACTTC. Translating it yields CASSVGDSLSYEQYF.

The gene calls are TRBV12-5 and TRBJ2-2, with D possibly called TRBD1 or TRBD2 (5 bases each). The CDR3 totals 19 residues. Germline V gene sequence: CDR1 LGHNT, CDR2 FRNRAP. V lost 4 bases to trimming and J lost 3 bases, with 24 bases between them. The CDR3 reads CASGWTPRDVFSDTGELFF. The DNA of the CDR3 is TGTGCTAGTGGTTGGACCCCCCGGGACGTATTCTCGGACACCGGGGAGCTGTTTTTT.

The CDR3: CASTTFDGRNTIYF. The CDR3 region has the DNA TGTGCCTCCACCACGTTCGACGGGAGGAACACCATATATTTT. The gene calls are TRBV30 and TRBJ1-3; D is unresolved. Trimming took 7 bases from V and 7 from J, leaving 20 bases between them. Germline V CDR1 and CDR2: GTSNPN, SVGIG (reference sequence). The CDR3 has 14 residues.

The genes are TRBV9 and TRBJ1-1; TRBD1 matches at 8 bases. The CDR3 spans 16 residues. J was trimmed by 4 bases and V by 0 bases; bases with no gene match: 8. Germline loops: CDR1 SGDLS, CDR2 YYNGEE. The CDR3 protein is CASSVGQGRYFTEAFF. Here the CDR3 DNA reads TGTGCCAGCAGCGTAGGACAGGGGAGGTATTTCACTGAAGCTTTCTTT.

This chain links TRBV7-9 with TRBJ1-5, with 7 bases aligning to TRBD1. Germline V gene data show CDR1 as SEHNR and CDR2 as FQNEAQ (reference sequence). This CDR3 is built from 14 residues. The V gene end was trimmed by 5 bases and the J gene end by 5 bases; junction bases not matched to a gene: 6. The CDR3 spells CASSRTGVDQPQHF. The CDR3 bases are TGTGCCAGCAGCCGAACAGGGGTCGATCAGCCCCAGCATTTT.